These 10 T cell receptor beta chains originate from one sample sequenced in a study of identical twins (dated by TCRdb to the mid-2010s). Libraries were made using 5' RACE. The sequencer was an Illumina HiSeq 2000. TCRdb applied fastp at Q25 and MiXCR to the public reads, then kept only in-frame beta chains. Records with the same CDR3 protein are collapsed into one entry carrying the most frequent genes and DNA. This sample is represented by 690,000 or so distinct CDR3 sequences; approximately 6.1% of them were singletons. 1.5% to 2% of the sample goes to the ten largest clones. Sequenced input: naive T cells sorted from blood. The cell subset or site label, read with the paper, signifies: cells isolated with a human naive T-cell isolation kit. These receptors were obtained from a man between 18 and 35 years old in good health.

This clonotype has ten or more counts. The gene calls are TRBV20-1 and TRBJ2-2, with 9 bases lining up with TRBD2. The CDR3 contains 15 residues. Trimming at V came to 6 bases and at J to 5 bases, leaving 10 bases not matched to a gene. Germline values: CDR1 DFQATT, CDR2 SNEGSKA (reference sequence). The CDR3 DNA is TGCAGTGCCCACCTCCCAGCGGGAGGTACCGGGGAGCTGTTTTTT. Protein product: CSAHLPAGGTGELFF.

This clonotype was found many times. The rearrangement uses TRBV7-9 and TRBJ2-5; no reliable D call. This CDR3 comprises 16 residues. CDR1 is SEHNR and CDR2 is FQNEAQ in the germline V gene (reference sequence). V lost 2 bases and J 2 bases, leaving 15 bases between the germline ends. CDR3 in amino acids: CASSLSPGQPQETQYF. The CDR3 region has the DNA TGTGCCAGCAGCTTATCCCCAGGCCAACCTCAAGAGACCCAGTACTTC. The full variable domain, in which reference TRBV7-9 and TRBJ2-5 provide the parts outside the CDR3, is DTGVSQNPRHKITKRGQNVTFRCDPISEHNRLYWYRQTLGQGPEFLTYFQNEAQLEKSRLLSDRFSAERPKGSFSTLEIQRTEQGDSAMYLCASSLSPGQPQETQYFGPGTRLLVL.

The chain uses TRBV5-1 and TRBJ2-5; 8 bases map to TRBD1. This CDR3 is built from 14 residues. V was pared by 1 base and J by 3 bases, with 2 bases of the junction left unmatched. Germline V gives CDR1 SGHRS, CDR2 YFSETQ. The CDR3 region has the DNA TGCGCCAGCAGCTTGAGACAGGGGAAAGAGACCCAGTACTTC. Amino acids: CASSLRQGKETQYF.

In its sample, this clonotype was seen many times. V and J are TRBV7-2 and TRBJ2-2, with TRBD2 as a possible D gene (5 bases). Germline V gene data show CDR1 as SGHTA and CDR2 as FQGNSA. The V and J ends lost 1 base and 0 bases respectively, with 9 bases between them. The CDR3 is 16 residues long. This chain's CDR3 is CASSLVIGANTGELFF. CDR3 coding DNA: TGTGCCAGCAGCTTAGTTATCGGGGCGAACACCGGGGAGCTGTTTTTT. Based on the CDR3 plus reference TRBV7-2 and TRBJ2-2, the full variable domain is GAGVSQSPSNKVTEKGKDVELRCDPISGHTALYWYRQSLGQGLEFLIYFQGNSAPDKSGLPSDRFSAERTGGSVSTLTIQRTQQEDSAVYLCASSLVIGANTGELFFGEGSRLTVL.

This clonotype was seen repeatedly, ten times or more. This rearrangement joins TRBV12-3 or TRBV12-4 to TRBJ2-1; no clear D. V lost 3 bases, J lost 0 bases, and 9 bases lay in between. The CDR3 is 15 amino acids. CDR3 in amino acids: CASSFNGPSYNEQFF. CDR3 in DNA: TGTGCCAGCAGTTTTAACGGGCCCTCCTACAATGAGCAGTTCTTC.

This clonotype was found many times. J is TRBJ2-7 and V is TRBV29-1; D call uncertain. The CDR3 loop spans 11 amino acids. Per germline, CDR1 SQVTM and CDR2 ANQGSEA. V gave up 4 bases and J gave up 6 bases, with 10 bases separating them. CDR3 DNA: TGCAGCGTTGTTTGGCAGATCGAGCAGTACTTC. Residues: CSVVWQIEQYF.

There are many counts of this clonotype. The chain carries TRBV5-1 and TRBJ1-1; tentatively, D is TRBD1 (6 bases). This CDR3 contains 16 residues. CDR1 and CDR2 from the germline V gene are SGHRS and YFSETQ. V shed 3 bases and J shed 4 bases, with 19 bases lying between them. This chain's CDR3 is CASSSLIGGAGTEAFF. CDR3 DNA: TGCGCCAGCAGCTCCCTAATAGGGGGGGCAGGCACTGAAGCTTTCTTT.

In its sample, this clonotype was seen many times. This chain uses TRBV10-3 with TRBJ2-7, with D perhaps matching TRBD2 (5 bases). The CDR3 runs to 13 residues. Germline loops: CDR1 ENHRY, CDR2 SYGVKD. Trimming took 2 bases from V and 1 from J, leaving 6 bases between them. The CDR3 nucleotides read TGTGCCATCAGTGAGGGGAGTTCCTACGAGCAGTACTTC. It specifies CAISEGSSYEQYF.

This clonotype has a count of ten or more. The chain has TRBV5-1 and TRBJ2-3; 8 nucleotides align to TRBD1. The CDR3 loop spans 18 amino acids. V shed 4 bases, J shed 0 bases, and the junction held 13 bases outside the gene matches. CDR1 and CDR2 (germline): SGHRS, YFSETQ. The CDR3: CASSLGQGGSSSTDTQYF. The CDR3 nucleotides are TGCGCCAGCAGCCTTGGACAGGGAGGTTCCTCTAGCACAGATACGCAGTATTTT.

This clonotype was seen a handful of times. J is TRBJ2-3 and V is TRBV9; TRBD2 matches at 7 bases. CDR1 is SGDLS, CDR2 YYNGEE, per germline. This CDR3 is built from 15 residues. V trimming: 4 bases; J trimming: 1 base; junction bases outside the gene matches: 6. The CDR3 sequence: CASSSLAGRTDTQYF. The CDR3 nucleotides read TGTGCCAGCAGCAGTTTAGCGGGCCGCACAGATACGCAGTATTTT.